Each of the 26 T cell receptor beta chains below was sequenced from the same sample in a study of T cells in Graves' hyperthyroidism and ophthalmopathy. Amplification of TCR beta CDR3 regions used RNA as the template. A set of HTBI primers served as the primers for a first-round RT-PCR of the TCR CDR3. TCRdb fed the multiplex PCR reads into MiXCR, producing one record per CDR3 protein. The sample lists a few hundred thousand distinct CDR3 sequences, around 22% occurring once. Material for sequencing was blood. These receptors all come from a young man with Graves' ophthalmopathy.

The chain recombines TRBV28 with TRBJ2-7, with unresolved D. The CDR3 covers 12 residues. Trimming pared 4 bases from V and 3 bases from J, leaving 7 bases between. CDR1 and CDR2 from the germline V gene are MDHEN and SYDVKM. CDR3 loop: CASSYLNYEQYF. In nucleotides, the CDR3 is TGTGCCAGCAGTTACTTAAACTACGAGCAGTACTTC.

This clonotype was detected ten times or more. This rearrangement joins TRBV11-3 to TRBJ1-3; perhaps TRBD1 as D (6 bases). The CDR3 covers 13 residues. V shed 8 bases and J shed 6 bases, with 14 bases lying between them. Germline CDR1 and CDR2: SGHNT and YENEEA. The CDR3, as DNA: TGTGCCAGCGGCCGGGGGCTAGAAAACACCATATATTTT. The encoded protein is CASGRGLENTIYF.

This clonotype was seen only a few times. The chain couples TRBV4-1 to TRBJ2-1; 7 bases are shared with TRBD2. The germline V gene encodes CDR1 MGHRA and CDR2 YSYEKL. Trimming cost V 3 bases and J 3 bases; bases outside gene matches: 5. The CDR3 runs 15 residues. The CDR3 DNA sequence: TGCGCCAGCAGCCACGCGCTAGCGGACTACAATGAGCAGTTCTTC. It specifies CASSHALADYNEQFF.

The chain joins TRBV4-1 to TRBJ2-7; 7 bases align to TRBD2. The length of the CDR3 is 15 residues. Germline-derived CDR1 and CDR2 are MGHRA and YSYEKL. V lost 4 bases and J lost 1; bases outside the gene matches: 7. The CDR3 spells CASSPGPSGSYEQYF. The CDR3 region has the DNA TGCGCCAGCAGCCCAGGACCTAGCGGATCCTACGAGCAGTACTTC.

The chain uses TRBV10-3 and TRBJ2-5, with 7 positions matching TRBD2. Looked up from germline, CDR1 is ENHRY and CDR2 is SYGVKD. Germline trimming cut 11 bases from V and 1 base from J; bases unmatched to any gene: 4. CDR3 length: 12 residues. Here the CDR3 DNA reads TGTGCCGCGAGCGGGATCCAAGAGACCCAGTACTTC. This codes for CAASGIQETQYF.

The rearrangement uses TRBV5-8 and TRBJ2-1; TRBD1 is a possible D gene (5 bases). Trimming took 5 bases from V and 7 from J, leaving 10 bases between them. This CDR3 spans 12 amino acids. Germline lookup yields CDR1 SGHTS and CDR2 YDEGEE. CDR3 bases: TGTGCCAGCAGGGAAGGGGCAAATGAGCAGTTCTTC. It encodes CASREGANEQFF. Complete variable domain (other parts from reference TRBV5-8 and TRBJ2-1): EAGVTQSPTHLIKTRGQQATLRCSPISGHTSVYWYQQALGLGLQFLLWYDEGEERNRGNFPPRFSGRQFPNYSSELNVNALELEDSALYLCASREGANEQFFGPGTRLTVL.

This clonotype was picked up a small number of times. The rearrangement links TRBV6-1 to TRBJ2-7; 7 bases are shared with TRBD1. Germline values: CDR1 MNHNS, CDR2 SASEGT. J lost 2 bases, V lost 3 bases, and 4 bases had no gene match. This CDR3 is built from 14 residues. The DNA for the CDR3 is TGTGCCAGCAGTGAGAGAGGGACAGCCTACGAGCAGTACTTC. It encodes CASSERGTAYEQYF.

This clonotype was recorded many times. The chain carries TRBV5-1 and TRBJ2-4; tentative D call: TRBD1 (6 bases). From germline, CDR1 is SGHRS and CDR2 YFSETQ. Between the trimmed V and J ends, which lost 4 bases and 0 bases, there was a span of 14 bases. This CDR3 has 16 amino acids. The chain's CDR3 is CASSTQGQGAKNIQYF. CDR3 sequence (DNA): TGCGCCAGCAGCACTCAGGGGCAGGGAGCCAAAAACATTCAGTACTTC.

Ten or more counts support this clonotype. This rearrangement joins TRBV12-3 or TRBV12-4 to TRBJ2-1; D ambiguous. The CDR3 is 16 amino acids. Trimming shortened V by 5 bases and J by 7 bases, and 21 bases separated the two germline ends. The DNA of the CDR3 is TGTGCCAGCAGTCTCTACGGGTCCCTCGACGGGAATGAGCAGTTCTTC. Amino acid sequence: CASSLYGSLDGNEQFF.

This clonotype was recorded a few times. V is TRBV20-1 and J is TRBJ2-3; 9 bases line up with TRBD2. The CDR3 totals 14 residues. With 1 base clipped from V and 5 bases from J, the junction kept 4 bases outside the gene matches. Germline V gene sequence: CDR1 DFQATT, CDR2 SNEGSKA (reference sequence). The CDR3: CSARAGLARDTQYF. The CDR3 DNA is TGCAGTGCTAGAGCAGGACTAGCGCGAGATACGCAGTATTTT.

The chain is built from TRBV28 and TRBJ2-3; the D gene is possibly TRBD1 (5 bases). V lost 3 bases to trimming and J lost 2 bases, with 12 bases between them. The CDR3 runs to 15 residues. Germline CDR1 is MDHEN and CDR2 is SYDVKM. CDR3: CASSLSTGPTDTQYF. The CDR3 DNA is TGTGCCAGCAGTTTGTCCACAGGCCCCACAGATACGCAGTATTTT.

This clonotype was recorded many times. The chain employs TRBV5-1 and TRBJ1-4; TRBD1 matches at 8 bases. V trimming: 4 bases; J trimming: 7 bases; junction bases outside the gene matches: 3. Germline V gene lookup returns CDR1 SGHRS and CDR2 YFSETQ. The CDR3 has 13 amino acids. The CDR3 sequence: CASSTGQVEKLFF. The CDR3 DNA reads as TGCGCCAGCAGCACGGGACAGGTTGAAAAACTGTTTTTT.

V and J are TRBV5-4 and TRBJ2-5; D call uncertain. Germline assignment: CDR1 SGHNT and CDR2 YYREEE (reference sequence). The V gene lost 2 bases and the J gene lost 7 bases, with 15 bases spanning the gap. The CDR3 totals 14 residues. The CDR3: CASSFEGPVGTQYF. The CDR3 DNA reads TGTGCCAGCAGCTTTGAAGGGCCGGTGGGGACCCAGTACTTC.

The V gene is TRBV6-2 or TRBV6-3, the J gene TRBJ2-7, with TRBD1 identical over 10 bases. The germline V gene encodes CDR1 MNHEY and CDR2 SVGEGT. The CDR3 runs 15 residues. The V gene end was trimmed by 2 bases and the J gene end by 4 bases; junction bases not matched to a gene: 5. The chain's CDR3 is CASSYPGTGAYEQYF. The CDR3 DNA follows: TGTGCCAGCAGTTACCCTGGGACAGGGGCGTACGAGCAGTACTTC.

This clonotype came up a few times. J is TRBJ2-2 and V is TRBV11-2; perhaps TRBD2 as D (7 bases). Trimming cost V 0 bases and J 7 bases, with 15 bases left between them. Germline CDR1 is SGHAT and CDR2 is FQNNGV. This CDR3 has 16 residues. CDR3 residues: CASSLDTRGGNGELFF. CDR3 in DNA: TGTGCCAGCAGCTTAGATACGAGGGGGGGCAACGGGGAGCTGTTTTTT.

There are a few counts of this clonotype. This chain joins TRBV6-1 and TRBJ2-7; 7 bases line up with TRBD2. This CDR3 has 14 residues. The germline gives CDR1 MNHNS, CDR2 SASEGT. The trim removed 4 bases at V and 2 bases at J, leaving 5 bases unmatched. CDR3 sequence: CASSVEGGPYEQYF. The CDR3 bases are TGTGCCAGCAGTGTCGAGGGAGGGCCCTACGAGCAGTACTTC.

In its sample, this clonotype was seen many times. This chain joins TRBV12-3 or TRBV12-4 and TRBJ1-5; no clear D. The V and J ends lost 3 bases and 3 bases respectively, with 12 bases between them. CDR3 size: 15 residues. The CDR3 reads CASSLVRATNQPQHF. The CDR3 bases are TGTGCCAGCAGTTTGGTACGGGCGACCAATCAGCCCCAGCATTTT.

The chain recombines TRBV5-6 with TRBJ1-6, with TRBD1 matching 9 bases. Looked up from germline, CDR1 is SGHDT and CDR2 is YYEEEE. J lost 9 bases, V lost 4 bases, and 8 bases had no gene match. The CDR3 extends over 15 amino acids. In DNA, the CDR3 is TGTGCCAGCAGCCGTGGGGACAGGGAGTCTTCACCCCTCCACTTT. Protein sequence: CASSRGDRESSPLHF.

The chain carries TRBV28 and TRBJ2-1; the match to TRBD2 covers 11 bases. The CDR3 totals 14 residues. V gave up 4 bases and J gave up 7 bases; unmatched junction bases: 3. Per the germline V gene, CDR1 is MDHEN and CDR2 is SYDVKM. DNA of the CDR3: TGTGCCAGCAGTTCAATAGCGGGAGGGAATGAGCAGTTCTTC. This translates into CASSSIAGGNEQFF.

A few counts support this clonotype. V usage is TRBV18 and J usage is TRBJ2-7; 12 bases fit TRBD2. CDR3 length: 16 amino acids. Trimming at V came to 0 bases and at J to 4 bases, leaving 4 bases not matched to a gene. Looked up from germline, CDR1 is KGHSH and CDR2 is LQKENI. The CDR3 DNA sequence: TGTGCCAGCTCACCACCTGGACTAGCGGGAAGGTACGAGCAGTACTTC. It specifies CASSPPGLAGRYEQYF.

The genes are TRBV12-3 or TRBV12-4 and TRBJ1-2; the match to TRBD1 covers 9 bases. The CDR3 length is 15 residues. J was trimmed by 2 bases and V by 1 base; bases with no gene match: 2. This chain's CDR3 is CASSLVGTGNYGYTF. The CDR3 region has the DNA TGTGCCAGCAGTTTAGTTGGGACAGGGAACTATGGCTACACCTTC.

This chain links TRBV7-8 with TRBJ1-3; no reliable D call. The CDR3 loop spans 16 amino acids. Germline V gene lookup returns CDR1 SGHVS and CDR2 FQNEAQ. V was cut by 1 base and J by 1 base, with 11 bases left in between. The CDR3 DNA follows: TGTGCCAGCAGCTTAGAGGGCTTTCCGTCTGGAAACACCATATATTTT. This gives the protein CASSLEGFPSGNTIYF. The variable domain in full, with the rest retrieved from reference TRBV7-8 and TRBJ1-3, is GAGVSQSPRYKVAKRGQDVALRCDPISGHVSLFWYQQALGQGPEFLTYFQNEAQLDKSGLPSDRFFAERPEGSVSTLKIQRTQQEDSAVYLCASSLEGFPSGNTIYFGEGSWLTVV.

CDR3 sequence reads: CSVEGDTTYEQYF. The CDR3 bases are TGCAGCGTTGAAGGGGACACCACCTACGAGCAGTACTTC. The V and J genes are TRBV29-1 and TRBJ2-7, with D perhaps TRBD1 (6 bases). V was trimmed by 1 base and J by 2 bases, leaving 9 bases between them. The CDR3 consists of 13 residues. Germline assignment: CDR1 SQVTM and CDR2 ANQGSEA.

This clonotype was counted at least ten times. The chain recombines TRBV27 with TRBJ2-7; TRBD2 matches 11 bases. Trimming removed 0 bases from V and 4 bases from J; junction bases left unmatched: 5. The CDR3 length is 16 residues. Germline CDR1 and CDR2: MNHEY and SMNVEV (reference sequence). CDR3: CASSLSRTSGSYEQYF. In DNA, the CDR3 is TGTGCCAGCAGTTTATCGCGAACTAGCGGGAGTTACGAGCAGTACTTC.

This clonotype was detected a few times. The rearrangement joins TRBV5-1 to TRBJ2-7, with no clear D. The ends were cut back, 1 base at V and 6 bases at J, with 11 bases in the middle. This CDR3 region has 13 residues. Germline lookup yields CDR1 SGHRS and CDR2 YFSETQ. The CDR3: CASSLSFAAEQYF. The CDR3 coding sequence is TGCGCCAGCAGCTTGAGCTTCGCCGCCGAGCAGTACTTC.

This clonotype was found a few times. The chain joins TRBV24-1 to TRBJ2-3; no firm D call. This CDR3 spans 11 amino acids. V was cut by 9 bases and J by 2 bases, with 5 bases left in between. The germline V gene encodes CDR1 KGHDR and CDR2 SFDVKD. For the CDR3, the DNA is TGTGCCACCGCAGACACAGATACGCAGTATTTT. This translates into CATADTDTQYF.